The following is a T cell receptor beta chain sequence with its context. PCR employed 60 Vbeta and 13 Jbeta primers. The method was immunoSEQ multiplex PCR; TCRdb's version includes in-frame clones alone and lacks a portion of them. This specimen shows 120,000 to 150,000 clones; the ten leading clones hold under 2%. This sample is part of a study of cytomegalovirus exposure and HLA in healthy donors. Trimming took 3 bases from V and 2 from J; bases not matched to a gene: 0. Germline V gene data show CDR1 as GTSNPN and CDR2 as SVGIG (reference sequence). The CDR3 length is 12 residues. The sequence came from a woman aged 45 to 65 in good health and CMV-seronegative. Sequenced material: PBMCs. This chain uses TRBV30 with TRBJ1-2, with 7 positions matching TRBD1. The CDR3 reads CAWRGQNYGYTF. The CDR3, as DNA: TGTGCCTGGAGGGGACAGAACTATGGCTACACCTTC.